Below, 5 T cell receptor beta chains from the same sample are listed, as sequenced in a study of T cells after posttransplantation cyclophosphamide (dated by TCRdb to about 2016). The library relied on the immunoSEQ multiplex PCR assay. In its TCRdb copy, this immuneACCESS table keeps in-frame sequences only and misses some clones. Where compared with another copy, unresolved V genes explain less than half of these, and the others have no known cause. Recorded for this sample are 32,000 or so clones; around 90% of them occurred a single time. The biggest ten clones account for just under 15% of the sample. Sequences were obtained from PBMCs. The source is a woman aged 40 to 55 with a blood cancer, CMV-positive, and with a related stem cell donor.

As for this clone: The junction differs from germline at one of its ends, possibly a read error. The same CDR3 can be traced to other DNA sequences in this sample. This chain connects TRBV4-2 to TRBJ1-6, with 9 bases lining up with TRBD1. The CDR3 extends over 17 amino acids. The germline gives CDR1 LGHNA, CDR2 YNFKEQ. The CDR3 sequence: CASSQANRGQSNSPLHF. The CDR3 DNA reads TGTGCCAGCAGCCAAGCTAACAGGGGGCAGAGCAATTCCCCCCTCCACTTT.

For this clone: At one end the junction does not follow the germline gene, possibly because of a read error. The rearrangement uses TRBV19 and TRBJ2-7, with a weak D call TRBD1 (5 bases). The germline gives CDR1 LNHDA, CDR2 SQIVND (reference sequence). CDR3 length: 12 residues. The CDR3 DNA reads TGTGCCAGTGGGGCCACCAGAAATAAGCTGCACTTC. Its translation is CASGATRNKLHF.

This clone was found a few times. The chain employs TRBV4-2 and TRBJ2-7, with TRBD1 identical over 10 bases. Trimming removed 0 bases from V and 3 bases from J; junction bases left unmatched: 5. The CDR3 runs to 16 residues. Germline V gene lookup returns CDR1 LGHNA and CDR2 YNFKEQ. This CDR3 reads CASSQDFRDRGYEQYF. Here the CDR3 DNA reads TGTGCCAGCAGCCAAGATTTTCGGGACAGGGGCTACGAGCAGTACTTC.

This clone showed up just once. The chain employs TRBV5-1 and TRBJ2-3; TRBD1 aligns across 8 bases. CDR1 and CDR2 (germline): SGHRS, YFSETQ. Losses at the gene ends were 1 base for V and 0 bases for J; bases not matched to a gene: 4. This CDR3 comprises 16 residues. The DNA of the CDR3 is TGCGCCAGCAGCTTGTTGACAGGGGCCAGCACAGATACGCAGTATTTT. Its protein product is CASSLLTGASTDTQYF.

The genes are TRBV7-9 and TRBJ2-5, with 8 bases fitting TRBD2. Germline loops: CDR1 SEHNR, CDR2 FQNEAQ (reference sequence). V lost 3 bases and J lost 4; bases outside the gene matches: 10. The CDR3 has 16 residues. CDR3 amino acids: CASSFSGGLSGETQYF. The CDR3 DNA is TGTGCCAGCAGCTTCTCGGGGGGGCTTTCAGGAGAGACCCAGTACTTC.